The T cell receptor beta chain described here comes from a study of cytomegalovirus exposure and HLA in healthy donors. CDR3 size: 14 residues. V was trimmed by 5 bases and J by 9 bases, leaving 14 bases between them. Germline CDR1 SGHTA, CDR2 FQGNSA. PCR primers comprised 60 Vbeta and 13 Jbeta primers. Authors' data handling: As a later analysis found, there were 78 million or so unique TCR beta chains, of which roughly 11 million were shared. Sequencing used immunoSEQ multiplex PCR; TCRdb keeps in-frame clones, though not all of them. V and J calls and clone size come straight from that table; D and trimming were deduced from the DNA. The repertoire consists of some 110,000 clones, with roughly four fifths occurring once and the leading ten covering about 4%. On this clone itself: Antigen specificity is unknown.

Study-level results: As a later analysis revealed, most CMV-associated TCR beta chains appeared HLA-restricted. Specific recognition of CMV antigens was confirmed in vitro for three chains (all CMV-associated). V- and J-gene trimming in TCR beta was tied to a missense DCLRE1C variant by an analysis performed later.

The rearrangement uses TRBV7-2 and TRBJ1-6, with D possibly TRBD1 on 5 matching bases. Sequencing was performed on PBMCs. This receptor was obtained from a woman aged 45-59 years in good health and CMV-seropositive. The CDR3 DNA reads TGTGCCAGCAGCCCTCCTGGGGCGCGTTCACCCCTCCACTTT. Translating it yields CASSPPGARSPLHF.